This T cell receptor (beta chain) was recovered during a study of T-cell memory formation after mild COVID-19. TCRdb re-called the 5' RACE reads with MiXCR, one entry per CDR3 protein. The sample holds about 470,000 distinct CDR3 sequences; around a quarter are singletons and the top ten take about an eighth. This CDR3 has 16 residues. In germline, CDR1 is KGHDR, CDR2 SFDVKD. Trimming removed 0 bases from V and 3 bases from J; junction bases left unmatched: 2. The sample taken for sequencing was PBMCs or a T cell subset sorted from them (not recorded which). The V gene is TRBV24-1, the J gene TRBJ2-3; 10 bases match TRBD2. This clonotype originated in an adult woman who had mild COVID-19 (a few samples of this study predate the infection). Cell type and time point are not known. CDR3 bases: TGTGCCACCAGTGATTTGACTAGCGGGGTGACAGATACGCAGTATTTT. Amino acids: CATSDLTSGVTDTQYF.